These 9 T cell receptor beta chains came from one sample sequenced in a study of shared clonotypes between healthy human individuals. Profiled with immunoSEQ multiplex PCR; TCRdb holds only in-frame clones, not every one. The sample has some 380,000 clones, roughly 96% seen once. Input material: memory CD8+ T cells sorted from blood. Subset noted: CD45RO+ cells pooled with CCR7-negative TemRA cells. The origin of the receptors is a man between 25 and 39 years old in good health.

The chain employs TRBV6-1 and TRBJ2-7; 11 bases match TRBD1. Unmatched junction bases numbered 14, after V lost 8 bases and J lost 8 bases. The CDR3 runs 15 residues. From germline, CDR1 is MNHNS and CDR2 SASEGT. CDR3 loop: CASAGNFGQGAKQYF. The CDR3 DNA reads TGTGCCAGCGCTGGGAACTTCGGACAGGGGGCAAAGCAGTACTTC.

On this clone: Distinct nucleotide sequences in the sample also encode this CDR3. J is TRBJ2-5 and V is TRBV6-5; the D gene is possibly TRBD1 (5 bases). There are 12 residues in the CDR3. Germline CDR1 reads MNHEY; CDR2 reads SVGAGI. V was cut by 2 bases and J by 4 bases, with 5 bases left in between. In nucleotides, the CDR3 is TGTGCCAGCAGTTACAGGGGAGAGACCCAGTACTTC. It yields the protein CASSYRGETQYF.

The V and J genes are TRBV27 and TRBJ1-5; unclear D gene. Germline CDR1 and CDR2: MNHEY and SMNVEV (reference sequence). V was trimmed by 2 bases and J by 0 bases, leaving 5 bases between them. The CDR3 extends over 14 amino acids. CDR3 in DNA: TGTGCCAGCAGTTTAACGTATAGCAATCAGCCCCAGCATTTT. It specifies CASSLTYSNQPQHF.

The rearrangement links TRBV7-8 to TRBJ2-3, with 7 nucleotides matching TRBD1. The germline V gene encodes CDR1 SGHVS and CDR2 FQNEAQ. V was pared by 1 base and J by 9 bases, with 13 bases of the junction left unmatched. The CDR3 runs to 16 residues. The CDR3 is CASSLEQGTFLGTQYF. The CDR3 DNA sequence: TGTGCCAGCAGCTTAGAACAGGGGACATTTTTAGGAACGCAGTATTTT.

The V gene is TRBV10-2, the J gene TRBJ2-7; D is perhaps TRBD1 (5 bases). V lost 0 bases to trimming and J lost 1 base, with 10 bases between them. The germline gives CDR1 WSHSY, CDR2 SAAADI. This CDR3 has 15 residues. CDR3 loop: CASSESRTYSYEQYF. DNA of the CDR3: TGCGCCAGCAGTGAGTCTAGGACATATTCCTACGAGCAGTACTTC.

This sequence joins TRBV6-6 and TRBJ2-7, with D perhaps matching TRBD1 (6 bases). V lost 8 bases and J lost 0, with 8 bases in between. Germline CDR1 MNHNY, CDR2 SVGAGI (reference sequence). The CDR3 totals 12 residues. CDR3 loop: CASGTNSYEQYF. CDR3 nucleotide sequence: TGTGCCAGCGGGACAAACTCCTACGAGCAGTACTTC.

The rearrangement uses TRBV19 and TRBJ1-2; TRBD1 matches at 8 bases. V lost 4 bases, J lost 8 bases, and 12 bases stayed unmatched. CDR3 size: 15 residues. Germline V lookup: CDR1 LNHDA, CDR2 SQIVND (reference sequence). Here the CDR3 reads CASSRTQGALGGYTF. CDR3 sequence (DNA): TGTGCCAGTAGTAGGACCCAGGGGGCCCTCGGCGGCTACACCTTC. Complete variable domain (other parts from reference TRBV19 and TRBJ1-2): DGGITQSPKYLFRKEGQNVTLSCEQNLNHDAMYWYRQDPGQGLRLIYYSQIVNDFQKGDIAEGYSVSREKKESFPLTVTSAQKNPTAFYLCASSRTQGALGGYTFGSGTRLTVV.

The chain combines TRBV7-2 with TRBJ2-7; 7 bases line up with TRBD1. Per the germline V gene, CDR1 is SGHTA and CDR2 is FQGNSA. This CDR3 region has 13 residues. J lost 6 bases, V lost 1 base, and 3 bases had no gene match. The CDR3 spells CASSLGPGGEQYF. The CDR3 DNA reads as TGTGCCAGCAGCTTAGGTCCAGGGGGCGAGCAGTACTTC.

Here the CDR3 DNA reads TGTGCTAGTGGGATAGAGGATACGCAGTATTTT. It encodes CASGIEDTQYF. The chain couples TRBV12-5 to TRBJ2-3; D is unclear. Germline V lookup: CDR1 LGHNT, CDR2 FRNRAP. The V end lost 6 bases, the J end lost 6 bases, and 7 bases lay between the germline ends. The CDR3 is made up of 11 amino acids.